The clone carrying this T cell receptor (beta chain) has only a few counts. The antigen is not known. Regarding treatment: roughly 11-day PBMC culture with coronavirus spike peptide pools or control peptides (ViraFEST assay). Oncomine TCR Beta short-read sequencing was applied to DNA from cultured CD4+ T cells. MiXCR was run by TCRdb on the PCR reads, yielding one entry per CDR3 protein. The repertoire consists of around 15,000 distinct CDR3 sequences, with 45% occurring once and the leading ten covering about a fifth. These data are taken from a study of vaccination and CD4 T cells after COVID-19. The sample in question was CD4+ T cells from blood, cultured in vitro, obtained before SARS-CoV-2 vaccination. This TCR came from a human donor who received a COVID-19 vaccine.

CDR3 loop: CASSKGYGGPDYGYTF. The CDR3 coding sequence is TGTGCCAGCAGCAAAGGATACGGGGGCCCCGACTATGGCTACACCTTC. The rearrangement joins TRBV21-1 to TRBJ1-2; whether TRBD1, the table's D call, matches the DNA was not checked. TRBV21-1 represents a pseudogene. The CDR3 covers 16 residues.